These 2 T cell receptor beta chains originate from one sample sequenced in a study of cytomegalovirus exposure and HLA in healthy donors (dated by TCRdb to 2015 to 2018). The library was prepared using the immunoSEQ multiplex PCR assay. Imported from immuneACCESS, the table was reduced by TCRdb to in-frame sequences with V and J called. These copies leave out some clones; in studies compared against another copy, an unresolved V gene accounts for under half, and the cause of the remainder is not known. The sample data list 250,000 to 400,000 clones, and nearly 90% of these were observed just once. The ten largest clones represent about 0.96% of the sample. The sequencing sample was made of PBMCs. These receptors originate from a man between 25 and 39 years old in good health and CMV-seronegative.

This clone has only one observation. V gene TRBV11-2 combines with J gene TRBJ1-6, with unresolved D. Germline CDR1 reads SGHAT; CDR2 reads FQNNGV. There are 16 residues in the CDR3. With 0 bases removed from V and 6 bases from J, the gap between germline ends came to 12 bases. The CDR3 protein is CASSLEVAGLNSPLHF. Written as DNA, the CDR3 is TGTGCCAGCAGCTTAGAAGTTGCAGGACTTAATTCACCCCTCCACTTT.

The chain is built from TRBV2 and TRBJ2-1; TRBD2 aligns across 11 bases. The J segment lost 4 bases and the V segment lost 4 bases, leaving 12 bases of the junction unmatched. The CDR3 runs 18 residues. Looked up from germline, CDR1 is SNHLY and CDR2 is FYNNEI. The CDR3 spells CASSGASSGGSSYNEQFF. CDR3 in DNA: TGTGCCAGCAGTGGGGCGTCTAGCGGGGGGTCTTCATACAATGAGCAGTTCTTC.